One and the same sample provided the 27 T cell receptor beta chains below, sequenced in a study of identical twins. TCRdb reanalysed the 5' RACE reads using MiXCR and keeps one entry per CDR3 protein. The sample consists of a few hundred thousand distinct CDR3 sequences, approximately 8.8% of them appearing once. The sample comprised naive T cells sorted from blood. Receptor source: a woman in her forties or fifties in good health.

The gene calls are TRBV10-3 and TRBJ2-1, with 9 bases identical to TRBD1. V was clipped by 4 bases and J by 8 bases; unmatched bases: 3. Germline lookup yields CDR1 ENHRY and CDR2 SYGVKD. The CDR3 has 13 residues. CDR3: CAISVTGGDEQFF. Here the CDR3 DNA reads TGTGCCATCAGTGTGACAGGGGGAGATGAGCAGTTCTTC.

This clonotype has only a few counts. V and J are TRBV29-1 and TRBJ2-5; D might be TRBD2 (5 bases). The ends were cut back, 4 bases at V and 4 bases at J, with 10 bases in the middle. This CDR3 is built from 12 residues. Germline values: CDR1 SQVTM, CDR2 ANQGSEA. CDR3 sequence (DNA): TGCAGCGTTGTTTTAGGAGGAGAGACCCAGTACTTC. The encoded protein is CSVVLGGETQYF.

The chain recombines TRBV5-1 with TRBJ2-7; TRBD2 might be the D (5 bases). CDR1 is SGHRS and CDR2 is YFSETQ in the germline V gene. The CDR3 runs 14 residues. Trimming stripped 0 bases from V and 0 bases from J, with 7 bases between. The CDR3 loop is CASSLVRDSYEQYV. The CDR3 DNA is TGCGCCAGCAGCTTGGTCCGGGACTCCTACGAGCAGTACGTC.

This clonotype was picked up a small number of times. This rearrangement joins TRBV21-1 to TRBJ2-7; whether TRBD1, the table's D call, matches the DNA was not checked. TRBV21-1 is annotated as a pseudogene. The CDR3 runs to 13 residues. The CDR3: CASSPRQGREQYV. CDR3 in DNA: TGTGCCAGCAGCCCCCGACAGGGGCGCGAGCAGTACGTC.

This clonotype turned up a few times. CDR3 sequence reads: CASRLRQETQYF. The CDR3 nucleotides are TGTGCCAGCCGACTGCGGCAAGAGACCCAGTACTTC. J is TRBJ2-5 and V is TRBV7-9; D unresolved. The germline V gene has CDR1 SEHNR and CDR2 FQNEAQ (reference sequence). V was trimmed by 8 bases and J by 2 bases, leaving 9 bases between them. CDR3 size: 12 residues.

The table lists this clonotype with a few counts. The chain recombines TRBV9 with TRBJ2-1; D may match TRBD1 or TRBD2 (6 bases each). Germline V lookup: CDR1 SGDLS, CDR2 YYNGEE. V was shortened by 4 bases and J by 1 base, with 15 bases between the two germline ends. The CDR3 is made up of 16 amino acids. CDR3 region: CASSQGGTQSYNEQFF. Written as DNA, the CDR3 is TGTGCCAGCAGCCAAGGGGGGACTCAGTCCTACAATGAGCAGTTCTTC.

This chain uses TRBV5-1 with TRBJ2-5; a weak D match, TRBD2 (6 bases). CDR1 and CDR2 (germline): SGHRS, YFSETQ. This CDR3 contains 16 residues. The V gene lost 4 bases and the J gene lost 2 bases, with 18 bases spanning the gap. CDR3 DNA sequence: TGCGCCAGCAGCCCGGGCGCGGGGAGGACTCAAGAGACCCAGTACTTC. Translated, it gives CASSPGAGRTQETQYF.

This chain uses TRBV12-3 or TRBV12-4 with TRBJ1-1; D remains ambiguous. Deletions cut 1 base from V and 2 bases from J, with 17 bases between. The CDR3 is made up of 17 amino acids. The CDR3 protein is CASSLVRLKKGNTEAFF. The CDR3 nucleotides read TGTGCCAGCAGTTTAGTGAGACTTAAAAAGGGCAACACTGAAGCTTTCTTT.

This clonotype was found a few times. The CDR3 DNA reads TGTGCCAGCTCACCACTCGAGACGGAGACCCAGTACTTC. Protein: CASSPLETETQYF. This sequence joins TRBV18 and TRBJ2-5; no definite D call. CDR1 KGHSH and CDR2 LQKENI come from the germline V gene. V was cut by 1 base and J by 5 bases, with 8 bases left in between. CDR3 length equals 13 residues.

V and J are TRBV14 and TRBJ2-7; D remains ambiguous. V lost 8 bases to trimming and J lost 0 bases, with 17 bases between them. The CDR3 is 15 amino acids. The germline V gene has CDR1 SGHDN and CDR2 FVKESK. This CDR3 reads CASSKIRVASYEQYF. The CDR3 DNA reads TGTGCCAGCTCGAAAATCCGAGTAGCCTCCTACGAGCAGTACTTC.

CDR3 in DNA: TGTGCCAGCAGTTTAATAGAGAACAATGAGCAGTTCTTC. Amino acids: CASSLIENNEQFF. The genes are TRBV27 and TRBJ2-1; no clear D. This CDR3 spans 13 amino acids. The ends were cut back, 2 bases at V and 5 bases at J, with 7 bases in the middle. CDR1 is MNHEY, CDR2 SMNVEV, per germline (reference sequence).

The chain employs TRBV27 and TRBJ2-1; D may match TRBD1 or TRBD2 (6 bases each). CDR3 length: 14 amino acids. Trimming left V 4 bases short and J 4 bases short, with 11 bases between. From germline, CDR1 is MNHEY and CDR2 SMNVEV (reference sequence). CDR3 loop: CASSSGAAYNEQFF. CDR3 nucleotide sequence: TGTGCCAGCAGTTCGGGGGCCGCGTACAATGAGCAGTTCTTC.

CDR3 protein: CASSLSRQMGTEAFF. The CDR3 coding sequence is TGTGCCAGCAGCTTATCGCGGCAGATGGGAACTGAAGCTTTCTTT. The chain links TRBV7-9 to TRBJ1-1, with D uncertain. The V end lost 2 bases, the J end lost 5 bases, and 15 bases lay between the germline ends. CDR3 length: 15 residues. CDR1 and CDR2 (germline): SEHNR, FQNEAQ (reference sequence).

This clonotype was seen more than once but under ten times. The chain carries TRBV3-1 and TRBJ2-7; TRBD2 might be the D (6 bases). The CDR3 sequence is 15 residues long. The V end was cut by 4 bases, the J end by 7 bases, with 20 bases between. Germline assignment: CDR1 LGHDT and CDR2 YNNKEL (reference sequence). The CDR3 loop is CASSPLALGFREQYF. CDR3 DNA sequence: TGTGCCAGCAGCCCGCTAGCGCTCGGGTTTAGGGAGCAGTACTTC.

This rearrangement joins TRBV4-1 to TRBJ2-3; 7 nucleotides match TRBD1. Germline-derived CDR1 and CDR2 are MGHRA and YSYEKL. Trimming cost V 5 bases and J 7 bases; bases outside gene matches: 21. The CDR3 sequence is 18 residues long. CDR3: CASSFDRVRELGSHTQYF. CDR3 nucleotide sequence: TGCGCCAGCAGCTTCGACAGGGTCAGGGAGCTTGGGTCCCATACGCAGTATTTT.

The chain joins TRBV14 to TRBJ2-1; tentatively, D is TRBD1 or TRBD2 (6 bases each). V lost 2 bases to trimming and J lost 4 bases, with 12 bases between them. CDR3 length equals 15 residues. Germline values: CDR1 SGHDN, CDR2 FVKESK. This CDR3 is CASSQRGTYYNEQFF. The CDR3, as DNA: TGTGCCAGCAGCCAAAGGGGGACTTATTACAATGAGCAGTTCTTC.

The V gene is TRBV3-1, the J gene TRBJ1-2; 7 bases fit TRBD1. V shed 1 base and J 4 bases; nucleotides not matched to a gene: 0. CDR3 length: 13 amino acids. Per germline, CDR1 LGHDT and CDR2 YNNKEL (reference sequence). The CDR3 region is CASSQGTGYGYTF. The CDR3 coding sequence is TGTGCCAGCAGCCAAGGGACAGGCTATGGCTACACCTTC.

This clonotype is a singleton in its sample. The rearrangement links TRBV3-1 to TRBJ2-7; tentatively, D is TRBD2 (7 bases). Germline lookup yields CDR1 LGHDT and CDR2 YNNKEL (reference sequence). The CDR3 loop spans 15 amino acids. V was cut by 5 bases and J by 2 bases, with 16 bases left in between. This CDR3 is CASSYGGGSPYEQYF. The CDR3 nucleotides read TGTGCCAGCAGCTACGGGGGCGGGAGCCCCTACGAGCAGTACTTC.

The chain couples TRBV14 to TRBJ2-5, with 12 nucleotides matching TRBD2. CDR1 SGHDN and CDR2 FVKESK come from the germline V gene. The CDR3 totals 16 residues. The trim removed 0 bases at V and 5 bases at J, leaving 4 bases unmatched. The CDR3 sequence is CASSQDGLAGRETQYF. In DNA, the CDR3 is TGTGCCAGCAGCCAAGATGGACTAGCGGGAAGGGAGACCCAGTACTTC. Together with reference TRBV14 and TRBJ2-5, the CDR3 gives the full variable domain: EAGVTQFPSHSVIEKGQTVTLRCDPISGHDNLYWYRRVMGKEIKFLLHFVKESKQDESGMPNNRFLAERTGGTYSTLKVQPAELEDSGVYFCASSQDGLAGRETQYFGPGTRLLVL.

This clonotype was counted only a few times. This chain joins TRBV10-3 and TRBJ2-2; D unclear. V was shortened by 3 bases and J by 5 bases, with 10 bases between the two germline ends. Per the germline V gene, CDR1 is ENHRY and CDR2 is SYGVKD. The CDR3 is made up of 14 amino acids. For the CDR3, the DNA is TGTGCCATCAGTGACCAGCCGACAACCGGGGAGCTGTTTTTT. The encoded protein is CAISDQPTTGELFF.

This clonotype turned up a few times. The CDR3, as DNA: TGTGCCAGCAGCCAAGTTAGGACAGGGGGCGCGGAAAAACTGTTTTTT. Its translation: CASSQVRTGGAEKLFF. The J gene is TRBJ1-4, the V gene TRBV14, with 11 bases aligning to TRBD1. CDR3 length: 16 residues. Germline lookup yields CDR1 SGHDN and CDR2 FVKESK. After removal of 1 base from V and 8 bases from J, the junction contained 6 bases not matched to a gene.

This chain joins TRBV5-1 and TRBJ2-1, with D hard to call. The germline V gene has CDR1 SGHRS and CDR2 YFSETQ. This CDR3 comprises 15 residues. V lost 5 bases and J lost 6, with 18 bases in between. This CDR3 is CASRWSTNKINEQFF. In DNA form, the CDR3 reads TGCGCCAGCAGGTGGTCGACAAACAAGATCAATGAGCAGTTCTTC. Looking up the rest from reference TRBV5-1 and TRBJ2-1 gives the full variable domain: KAGVTQTPRYLIKTRGQQVTLSCSPISGHRSVSWYQQTPGQGLQFLFEYFSETQRNKGNFPGRFSGRQFSNSRSEMNVSTLELGDSALYLCASRWSTNKINEQFFGPGTRLTVL.

This clonotype has more than one count but fewer than ten. V is TRBV6-6 and J is TRBJ2-1; no clear D. Germline-derived CDR1 and CDR2 are MNHNY and SVGAGI (reference sequence). V lost 8 bases and J 6 bases, leaving 8 bases between the germline ends. The CDR3 is made up of 11 amino acids. The CDR3 protein is CASFSRNEQFF. CDR3 in DNA: TGTGCCAGCTTTTCGCGCAATGAGCAGTTCTTC.

Only a few counts were recorded for this clonotype. The genes are TRBV30 and TRBJ2-5; either TRBD1 or TRBD2 may fit D (5 bases each). The CDR3 runs to 11 residues. Trimming removed 2 bases at V and 13 bases at J, with 14 bases between. CDR1 and CDR2 from the germline V gene are GTSNPN and SVGIG (reference sequence). The CDR3 nucleotides read TGTGCCTGGAGTCCTACGGGACCCACGTACTTC. This translates into CAWSPTGPTYF.

In its sample, this clonotype was seen a few times. The genes are TRBV29-1 and TRBJ1-1; TRBD1 is a possible D gene (5 bases). The V end was cut by 0 bases, the J end by 0 bases, with 11 bases between. Germline values: CDR1 SQVTM, CDR2 ANQGSEA. The CDR3 extends over 15 amino acids. The CDR3 loop reads CSVEDRWGVNTEAFF. The CDR3 region has the DNA TGCAGCGTTGAAGACAGGTGGGGGGTGAACACTGAAGCTTTCTTT.

This clonotype was recorded once. A much more abundant neighbour one base away suggests this may be a read error. J is TRBJ2-2 and V is TRBV2, with 7 bases matching TRBD2. This CDR3 region has 13 residues. The germline gives CDR1 SNHLY, CDR2 FYNNEI. J lost 6 bases, V lost 6 bases, and 4 bases had no gene match. The CDR3 nucleotides read TGTGCCAGCAGGTCACGGGGGGCCGGGGAGCTGTTTTTT. Its protein product is CASRSRGAGELFF.

This clonotype was seen only a few times. V and J are TRBV20-1 and TRBJ2-1, with TRBD1 as a possible D gene (5 bases). This CDR3 is built from 13 residues. V was clipped by 3 bases and J by 6 bases, with 12 bases between them. The V gene's germline CDR1 is DFQATT and CDR2 SNEGSKA (reference sequence). The CDR3 loop reads CSASILQGNEQFF. The CDR3 DNA reads as TGCAGTGCTAGTATTCTGCAGGGCAATGAGCAGTTCTTC.